Listed here is a single T cell receptor (beta chain). An end of the junction does not agree with germline; a read error may underlie this. In germline, CDR1 is SGHDN, CDR2 FVKESK. The CDR3 sequence is 15 residues long. This specimen comes from a study of tumor-infiltrating lymphocytes in primary liver carcinoma. Study in general: Staging of the tumors gave T1-T3 N0M0, with widths of about 4.2 to 11 cm.

Investigators took RNA and DNA out together from roughly 21-30 mg of unsorted bulk tissue. Donors were untreated and chronically infected with HBV. With around 490 ng total RNA as template and a constant-region primer, TCR beta cDNA was made. Library construction for TCR beta comprised three nested multiplex PCR rounds performed with slightly modified ARM-PCR. In the first two PCR rounds, TRBV1-TRBV30 forward primers were paired with a C-beta reverse primer, and each round lasted about 9 cycles. TCRdb processed the multiplex PCR reads anew with MiXCR; each CDR3 protein has one entry. The repertoire holds roughly 20,000 distinct CDR3 sequences, over 75% seen once, with roughly 42% in the top ten.

The receptor was derived from a woman aged 25-40 years with primary liver carcinoma and hepatitis B virus infection. V gene TRBV14 combines with J gene TRBJ2-7; tentatively, D is TRBD2 (6 bases). The specimen was liver tumor tissue from sampling region 1. The subset: tumor region T1, superior pole. The CDR3 loop reads CASSQTAGTDYEQYF. CDR3 nucleotides: TGTGCCAGCAGCCAGACGGCTGGGACTGACTACGAGCAGTATTTC.